These 7 T cell receptor beta chains share one sample of origin, sequenced in a study of immune cell composition in non-small cell lung cancer. Normal lung sampling was at least 3 cm from the tumour, as distant as possible. Clones were sequenced by immunoSEQ multiplex PCR, and TCRdb holds only the in-frame ones, with some missing. Of 7,500 to 9,500 clones in the sample, approximately 80% were seen once. The sequencing input was non-adjacent lung tissue. The receptors were gathered from a human donor with non-small cell lung cancer.

The chain links TRBV18 to TRBJ2-2, with D possibly being TRBD1 (6 bases). CDR1 is KGHSH and CDR2 is LQKENI in the germline V gene. This CDR3 has 15 amino acids. V lost 5 bases and J lost 7, with 17 bases in between. The CDR3: CASSLGASRIGELFF. The CDR3 DNA follows: TGTGCCAGCTCATTGGGGGCATCCAGGATCGGGGAGCTGTTTTTT.

This chain joins TRBV5-6 and TRBJ2-7; TRBD1 might be the D (5 bases). Trimming shortened V by 4 bases and J by 1 base, and 12 bases separated the two germline ends. This CDR3 has 14 residues. The V gene's germline CDR1 is SGHDT and CDR2 YYEEEE. The CDR3 DNA follows: TGTGCCAGCAGCAAGATGACAGTTTCCTACGAGCAGTACTTC. Amino acid sequence: CASSKMTVSYEQYF.

The chain is built from TRBV5-4 and TRBJ1-6; no clear D. Trimming took off 4 bases at V and 10 bases at J, with 21 bases between the two ends. Per the germline V gene, CDR1 is SGHNT and CDR2 is YYREEE (reference sequence). The CDR3 covers 16 residues. The CDR3 DNA follows: TGTGCCAGCAGCCGGACCTCGGGAGGGATTATATCACCCCTCCACTTT. It specifies CASSRTSGGIISPLHF.

This clone has a single count. This chain links TRBV5-1 with TRBJ2-1; TRBD2 matches at 13 bases. CDR3 size: 16 residues. CDR1 is SGHRS, CDR2 YFSETQ, per germline. Trimming took 4 bases from V and 6 from J; bases not matched to a gene: 7. The CDR3 nucleotides read TGCGCCAGCAGCCCCGGACTAGCGGGAGTGGGCAATGAGCAGTTCTTC. This encodes CASSPGLAGVGNEQFF.

The chain recombines TRBV7-3 with TRBJ1-1; D not certain. V lost 5 bases, J lost 1 base, and 14 bases lay in between. Germline values: CDR1 SGHTA, CDR2 FQGTGA. The CDR3 totals 15 residues. CDR3 DNA: TGTGCCAGCAGCCCCCCCCTAGGCCCGAACACTGAAGCTTTCTTT. Its protein product is CASSPPLGPNTEAFF.

This clone was recorded a few times. The V and J genes are TRBV28 and TRBJ1-2; 8 positions match TRBD1. Germline-derived CDR1 and CDR2 are MDHEN and SYDVKM. Trimming took 5 bases from V and 2 from J; bases not matched to a gene: 10. The CDR3 runs to 16 residues. CDR3 nucleotides: TGTGCCAGCAGTGCGCAAACCGCAGGGGGCAACTATGGCTACACCTTC. Protein: CASSAQTAGGNYGYTF.

This chain connects TRBV7-2 to TRBJ2-3; D gene uncertain. The CDR3 has 13 residues. The V gene lost 5 bases and the J gene lost 3 bases, with 9 bases spanning the gap. CDR1 is SGHTA and CDR2 is FQGNSA in the germline V gene. This CDR3 is CASSRLRTDTQYF. The CDR3 nucleotides are TGTGCCAGCAGCCGACTCAGGACAGATACGCAGTATTTT.